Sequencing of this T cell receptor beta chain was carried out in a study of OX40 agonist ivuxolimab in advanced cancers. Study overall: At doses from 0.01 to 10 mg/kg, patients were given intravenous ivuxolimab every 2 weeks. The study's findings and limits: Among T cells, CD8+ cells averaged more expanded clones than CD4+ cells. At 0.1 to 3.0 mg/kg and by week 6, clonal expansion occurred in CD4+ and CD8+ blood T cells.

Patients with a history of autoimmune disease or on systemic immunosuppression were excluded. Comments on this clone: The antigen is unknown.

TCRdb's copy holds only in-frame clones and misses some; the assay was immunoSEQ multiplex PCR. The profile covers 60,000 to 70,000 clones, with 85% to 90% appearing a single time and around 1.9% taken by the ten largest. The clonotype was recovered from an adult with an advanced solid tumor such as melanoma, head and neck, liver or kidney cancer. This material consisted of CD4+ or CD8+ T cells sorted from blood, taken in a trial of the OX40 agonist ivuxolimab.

As DNA, the CDR3 is TGTGCCAGTAGTCCCAGGGAATGGTATGGCTACACCTTC. Its protein is CASSPREWYGYTF. The chain links TRBV19 to TRBJ1-2; D perhaps matches TRBD1 (5 bases). This CDR3 contains 13 residues. The germline gives CDR1 LNHDA, CDR2 SQIVND (reference sequence). V gave up 5 bases and J gave up 5 bases, with 12 bases separating them. Using reference TRBV19 and TRBJ1-2 for the parts outside the CDR3, the full variable domain is DGGITQSPKYLFRKEGQNVTLSCEQNLNHDAMYWYRQDPGQGLRLIYYSQIVNDFQKGDIAEGYSVSREKKESFPLTVTSAQKNPTAFYLCASSPREWYGYTFGSGTRLTVV.